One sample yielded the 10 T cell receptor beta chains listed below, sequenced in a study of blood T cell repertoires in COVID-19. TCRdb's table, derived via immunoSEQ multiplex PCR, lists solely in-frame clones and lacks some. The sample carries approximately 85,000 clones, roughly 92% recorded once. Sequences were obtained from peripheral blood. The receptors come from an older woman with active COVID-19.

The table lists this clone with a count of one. CDR3 sequence: CASSLGAGRDNEQFF. The CDR3 DNA reads TGTGCCAGCAGCTTAGGGGCGGGGCGGGACAATGAGCAGTTCTTC. The V call is TRBV11-3, the J call TRBJ2-1, with D possibly TRBD2 on 6 matching bases. CDR3 length equals 15 residues. Germline CDR1 SGHNT, CDR2 YENEEA. The V end lost 1 base, the J end lost 5 bases, and 12 bases lay between the germline ends. Supplemented by reference TRBV11-3 and TRBJ2-1, the full variable domain reads EAGVVQSPRYKIIEKKQPVAFWCNPISGHNTLYWYLQNLGQGPELLIRYENEEAVDDSQLPKDRFSAERLKGVDSTLKIQPAELGDSAVYLCASSLGAGRDNEQFFGPGTRLTVL.

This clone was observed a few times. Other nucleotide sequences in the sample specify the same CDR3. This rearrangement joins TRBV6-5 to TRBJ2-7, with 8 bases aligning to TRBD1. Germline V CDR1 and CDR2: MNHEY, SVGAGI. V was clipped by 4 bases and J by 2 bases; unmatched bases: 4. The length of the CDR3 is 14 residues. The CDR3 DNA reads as TGTGCCAGCAGTTTTACAGGGGGGCCCTACGAGCAGTACTTC. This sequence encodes CASSFTGGPYEQYF.

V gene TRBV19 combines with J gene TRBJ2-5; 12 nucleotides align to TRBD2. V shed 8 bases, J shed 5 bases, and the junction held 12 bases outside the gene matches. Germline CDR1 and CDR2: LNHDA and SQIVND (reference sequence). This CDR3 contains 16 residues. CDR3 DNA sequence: TGTGCCAGTTCTCCGACTAGCGGGAGCTCATTGGAGACCCAGTACTTC. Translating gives CASSPTSGSSLETQYF.

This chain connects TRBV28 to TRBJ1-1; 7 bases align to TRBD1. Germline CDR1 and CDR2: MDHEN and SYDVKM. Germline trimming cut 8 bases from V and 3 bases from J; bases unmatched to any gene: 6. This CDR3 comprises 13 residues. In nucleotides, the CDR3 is TGTGCCAGCGGTACTGGACAGGACACTGAAGCTTTCTTT. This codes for CASGTGQDTEAFF.

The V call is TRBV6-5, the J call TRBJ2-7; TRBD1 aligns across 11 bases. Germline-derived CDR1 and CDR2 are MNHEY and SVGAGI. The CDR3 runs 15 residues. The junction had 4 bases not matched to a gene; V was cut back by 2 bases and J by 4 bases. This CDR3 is CASSYRGQGAYEQYF. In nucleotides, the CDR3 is TGTGCCAGCAGTTACAGAGGACAGGGGGCTTACGAGCAGTACTTC.

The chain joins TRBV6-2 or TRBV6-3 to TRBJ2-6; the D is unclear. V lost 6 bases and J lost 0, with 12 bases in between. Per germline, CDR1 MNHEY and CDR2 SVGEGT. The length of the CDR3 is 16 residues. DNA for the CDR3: TGTGCCAGCAGCGCCCTCCTTAGCTCTGGGGCCAACGTCCTGACTTTC. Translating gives CASSALLSSGANVLTF.

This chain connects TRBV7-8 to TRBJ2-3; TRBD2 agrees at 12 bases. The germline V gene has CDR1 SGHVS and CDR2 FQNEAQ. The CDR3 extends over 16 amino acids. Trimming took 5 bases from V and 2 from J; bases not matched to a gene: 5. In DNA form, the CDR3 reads TGTGCCAGCAGCATCCGGACTAGCGGGAACACAGATACGCAGTATTTT. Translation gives CASSIRTSGNTDTQYF. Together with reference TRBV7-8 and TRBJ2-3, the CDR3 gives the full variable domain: GAGVSQSPRYKVAKRGQDVALRCDPISGHVSLFWYQQALGQGPEFLTYFQNEAQLDKSGLPSDRFFAERPEGSVSTLKIQRTQQEDSAVYLCASSIRTSGNTDTQYFGPGTRLTVL.

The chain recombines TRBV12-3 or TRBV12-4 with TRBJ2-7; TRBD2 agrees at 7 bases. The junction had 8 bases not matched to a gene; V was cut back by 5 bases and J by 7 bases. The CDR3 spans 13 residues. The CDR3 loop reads CASSPGRLGEQYF. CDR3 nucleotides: TGTGCCAGCAGTCCCGGGAGGCTGGGGGAGCAGTACTTC.

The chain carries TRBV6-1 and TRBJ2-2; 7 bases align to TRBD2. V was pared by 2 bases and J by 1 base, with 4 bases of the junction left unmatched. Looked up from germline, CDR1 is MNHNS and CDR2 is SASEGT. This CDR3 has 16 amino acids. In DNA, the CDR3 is TGTGCCAGCAGTGAACAGCCTAGCGGGAACACCGGGGAGCTGTTTTTT. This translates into CASSEQPSGNTGELFF.

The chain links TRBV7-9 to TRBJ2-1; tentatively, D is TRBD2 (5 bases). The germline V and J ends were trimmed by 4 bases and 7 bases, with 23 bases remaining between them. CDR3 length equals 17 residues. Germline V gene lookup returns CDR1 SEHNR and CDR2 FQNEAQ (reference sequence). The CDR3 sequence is CASSSSDGVTGYNEQFF. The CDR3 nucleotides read TGTGCCAGCAGCTCCTCCGACGGGGTAACGGGGTATAATGAGCAGTTCTTC.